These 25 T cell receptor beta chains originate from one sample sequenced in a study of blood T cell repertoires in COVID-19. Profiling relied on immunoSEQ multiplex PCR, and the TCRdb table lists in-frame clones only, not all of them. The sample records 350,000 to 450,000 clones, around 89% being singletons. The sample comprised PBMCs or T cells enriched from blood (not recorded which). These receptors came from a man younger than 40 who had recovered from COVID-19.

The V and J genes are TRBV10-2 and TRBJ1-2; D may be TRBD1 (5 bases). This CDR3 is built from 13 residues. Trimming stripped 7 bases from V and 8 bases from J, with 17 bases between. Looked up from germline, CDR1 is WSHSY and CDR2 is SAAADI. CDR3 amino acids: CASMGGQGEGYTF. Here the CDR3 DNA reads TGCGCCAGCATGGGAGGGCAGGGTGAAGGCTACACCTTC.

This clone was observed once. This CDR3 is CASKWGREGPYEQYF. CDR3 nucleotide sequence: TGCGCCAGCAAGTGGGGGAGGGAAGGGCCCTACGAGCAGTACTTC. V gene TRBV5-1 combines with J gene TRBJ2-7; 7 bases are a match to TRBD2. After removal of 6 bases from V and 2 bases from J, the junction contained 11 bases not matched to a gene. The CDR3 is 15 amino acids. Germline lookup yields CDR1 SGHRS and CDR2 YFSETQ. Complete variable domain (other parts from reference TRBV5-1 and TRBJ2-7): KAGVTQTPRYLIKTRGQQVTLSCSPISGHRSVSWYQQTPGQGLQFLFEYFSETQRNKGNFPGRFSGRQFSNSRSEMNVSTLELGDSALYLCASKWGREGPYEQYFGPGTRLTVT.

The rearrangement links TRBV24-1 to TRBJ1-4; tentatively, D is TRBD1 (6 bases). This CDR3 spans 13 amino acids. CDR1 is KGHDR, CDR2 SFDVKD, per germline. V was cut by 10 bases and J by 7 bases, with 15 bases left in between. The CDR3 region is CATADSWGEKLFF. CDR3 sequence (DNA): TGTGCCACTGCGGACAGTTGGGGTGAAAAACTGTTTTTT.

V usage is TRBV5-8 and J usage is TRBJ2-1; the match to TRBD1 covers 10 bases. Germline values: CDR1 SGHTS, CDR2 YDEGEE. The CDR3 totals 19 residues. With V trimmed by 4 bases and J by 8 bases, 21 bases remained unmatched. Here the CDR3 DNA reads TGTGCCAGCAGCCCCTATGGGGACTCGACAGGGGGCCCCCCCCATGAGCAGTTCTTC. It codes for CASSPYGDSTGGPPHEQFF. Variable domain in full (rest from reference TRBV5-8 and TRBJ2-1): EAGVTQSPTHLIKTRGQQATLRCSPISGHTSVYWYQQALGLGLQFLLWYDEGEERNRGNFPPRFSGRQFPNYSSELNVNALELEDSALYLCASSPYGDSTGGPPHEQFFGPGTRLTVL.

The chain is built from TRBV7-6 and TRBJ2-1, with 11 bases aligning to TRBD1. V shed 2 bases and J 5 bases; nucleotides not matched to a gene: 5. The germline V gene has CDR1 SGHVS and CDR2 FNYEAQ. The CDR3 runs 16 residues. CDR3 sequence (DNA): TGTGCCAGCAGCTTAAGAACGGGACAGGGGGACAATGAGCAGTTCTTC. This encodes CASSLRTGQGDNEQFF.

A single count supports this clone. The genes are TRBV5-1 and TRBJ1-3; the D is unclear. V lost 0 bases, J lost 3 bases, and 7 bases lay in between. The CDR3 covers 14 residues. The germline CDR1 and CDR2 sequences are SGHRS and YFSETQ. CDR3 sequence reads: CASSLASFGNTIYF. CDR3 nucleotides: TGCGCCAGCAGCTTGGCTAGTTTTGGAAACACCATATATTTT.

V is TRBV5-1 and J is TRBJ2-7; 10 nucleotides agree with TRBD1. This CDR3 is built from 16 residues. Trimming cost V 3 bases and J 4 bases; bases outside gene matches: 10. Per the germline V gene, CDR1 is SGHRS and CDR2 is YFSETQ. CDR3 loop: CASSYDGDRGGYEQYF. In nucleotides, the CDR3 is TGCGCCAGCAGCTACGACGGGGACAGGGGTGGTTACGAGCAGTACTTC.

V is TRBV7-9 and J is TRBJ2-7; 12 nucleotides line up with TRBD1. Unmatched junction bases numbered 8, after V lost 5 bases and J lost 6 bases. CDR1 and CDR2 from the germline V gene are SEHNR and FQNEAQ (reference sequence). This CDR3 has 15 amino acids. Here the CDR3 reads CASSHPGTGGFEQYF. CDR3 DNA: TGTGCCAGCAGCCATCCCGGGACAGGGGGCTTCGAGCAGTACTTC.

The gene calls are TRBV6-5 and TRBJ1-5, with 7 bases fitting TRBD1. The CDR3 has 15 amino acids. Losses at the gene ends were 6 bases for V and 4 bases for J; bases not matched to a gene: 9. Per the germline V gene, CDR1 is MNHEY and CDR2 is SVGAGI. The DNA for the CDR3 is TGTGCCAGCAGGTCCGGGACAGTACAAAATCAGCCCCAGCATTTT. This translates into CASRSGTVQNQPQHF.

The rearrangement joins TRBV7-2 to TRBJ2-7, with TRBD2 identical over 12 bases. The germline CDR1 and CDR2 sequences are SGHTA and FQGNSA. The CDR3 has 15 residues. Trimming cost V 5 bases and J 2 bases; bases outside gene matches: 4. The DNA for the CDR3 is TGTGCCAGCAGCGCGGGACTAGCGGGTGCCTACGAGCAGTACTTC. Protein sequence: CASSAGLAGAYEQYF.

This sequence joins TRBV6-1 and TRBJ2-7; unclear D gene. There are 14 residues in the CDR3. Germline V gene sequence: CDR1 MNHNS, CDR2 SASEGT. The V end lost 0 bases, the J end lost 2 bases, and 8 bases lay between the germline ends. DNA for the CDR3: TGTGCCAGCAGTGAAGCGCTGACAACCTACGAGCAGTACTTC. Translated, it gives CASSEALTTYEQYF.

The chain is built from TRBV27 and TRBJ2-1; TRBD1 is a possible D gene (6 bases). This CDR3 comprises 16 residues. V was trimmed by 6 bases and J by 5 bases, leaving 20 bases between them. Per the germline V gene, CDR1 is MNHEY and CDR2 is SMNVEV (reference sequence). Written as DNA, the CDR3 is TGTGCCAGCAGACACCTACTGCGAGGGGACAACAATGAGCAGTTCTTC. This codes for CASRHLLRGDNNEQFF.

V usage is TRBV11-2 and J usage is TRBJ2-2; D call uncertain. Trimming left V 2 bases short and J 4 bases short, with 8 bases between. Germline assignment: CDR1 SGHAT and CDR2 FQNNGV. There are 14 residues in the CDR3. The CDR3 nucleotides are TGTGCCAGCAGCTTACCCCTCCTCACCGGGGAGCTGTTTTTT. This sequence encodes CASSLPLLTGELFF.

The rearrangement links TRBV28 to TRBJ2-1; D unresolved. CDR3 size: 14 residues. Germline lookup yields CDR1 MDHEN and CDR2 SYDVKM. Trimming took off 5 bases at V and 8 bases at J, with 16 bases between the two ends. The CDR3 sequence: CASSGASWVDEQFF. In DNA form, the CDR3 reads TGTGCCAGCAGTGGAGCTTCCTGGGTTGATGAGCAGTTCTTC.

J is TRBJ1-2 and V is TRBV18; a weak D match, TRBD1 (6 bases). The CDR3 extends over 17 amino acids. Trimming shortened V by 4 bases and J by 3 bases, and 21 bases separated the two germline ends. Germline V gives CDR1 KGHSH, CDR2 LQKENI. CDR3 sequence reads: CASSQYLEPGQHYGYTF. The CDR3 coding sequence is TGTGCCAGCTCACAATACCTTGAGCCGGGACAACACTATGGCTACACCTTC.

This clone has only one observation. This rearrangement joins TRBV11-2 to TRBJ1-2, with D unclear. The germline CDR1 and CDR2 sequences are SGHAT and FQNNGV. The CDR3 totals 12 residues. The V and J ends lost 5 bases and 3 bases respectively, with 7 bases between them. The CDR3 DNA reads TGTGCCAGCAGCCCGTTATACTATGGCTACACCTTC. This codes for CASSPLYYGYTF.

Comment on this clone: At one boundary the junction diverges from the germline segment, which might be a read error. The chain employs TRBV2 and TRBJ2-1; 14 bases are shared with TRBD2. Germline V gene lookup returns CDR1 SNHLY and CDR2 FYNNEI. The CDR3 has 14 residues. The CDR3 protein is CASSGLAGGNERFF. The CDR3 nucleotides read TGTGCCAGCAGTGGACTAGCGGGAGGGAATGAGCGGTTCTTC.

The chain uses TRBV3-1 (or the pseudogene TRBV3-2) and TRBJ2-3, with 10 nucleotides matching TRBD1. Trimming at V came to 2 bases and at J to 8 bases, leaving 10 bases not matched to a gene. Germline CDR1 and CDR2: LGHDT and YNNKEL (reference sequence). There are 16 residues in the CDR3. CDR3 amino acids: CASSQHRDRGIGTQYF. CDR3 sequence (DNA): TGTGCCAGCAGCCAACACCGGGACAGGGGAATTGGTACGCAGTATTTT.

The chain is built from TRBV7-9 and TRBJ2-2; tentative D call: TRBD2 (7 bases). In germline, CDR1 is SEHNR, CDR2 FQNEAQ (reference sequence). This CDR3 has 15 residues. The germline V and J ends were trimmed by 5 bases and 3 bases, with 13 bases remaining between them. CDR3 amino acids: CASSPGEGDTGELFF. The CDR3 DNA reads as TGTGCCAGCAGCCCGGGGGAGGGGGACACCGGGGAGCTGTTTTTT.

The V gene is TRBV13, the J gene TRBJ1-2; 8 nucleotides line up with TRBD1. Germline lookup yields CDR1 PRHDT and CDR2 FYEKMQ (reference sequence). The CDR3 is 13 residues long. With 6 bases clipped from V and 8 bases from J, the junction kept 8 bases outside the gene matches. This CDR3 reads CASSYVQGEGYTF. The CDR3 DNA reads TGTGCCAGCAGTTATGTACAGGGGGAAGGCTACACCTTC.

Note on this clone: In the same sample, other DNA sequences code for this CDR3. V and J are TRBV18 and TRBJ2-5, with TRBD2 matching 7 bases. The CDR3 loop spans 13 amino acids. Germline CDR1 is KGHSH and CDR2 is LQKENI. After removal of 0 bases from V and 5 bases from J, the junction contained 0 bases not matched to a gene. The DNA of the CDR3 is TGTGCCAGCTCACCACCAGCGGGGGAGACCCAGTACTTC. Translating gives CASSPPAGETQYF.

Concerning this clone itself: Other DNA sequences in this specimen translate into the identical CDR3. V is TRBV6-5 and J is TRBJ2-7, with a possible D match to TRBD1 (5 bases). The germline CDR1 and CDR2 sequences are MNHEY and SVGAGI. With 0 bases removed from V and 3 bases from J, the gap between germline ends came to 9 bases. The CDR3 contains 14 residues. CDR3 sequence: CASSYSTEDYEQYF. As DNA, the CDR3 is TGTGCCAGCAGTTACTCGACAGAGGACTACGAGCAGTACTTC.

The V gene is TRBV29-1, the J gene TRBJ2-1; D might be TRBD2 (6 bases). Trimming removed 1 base from V and 4 bases from J, with 11 bases in between. This CDR3 spans 14 amino acids. Germline CDR1 reads SQVTM; CDR2 reads ANQGSEA. In DNA, the CDR3 is TGCAGCGTTGAAGGGGAGGTAGTGTACAATGAGCAGTTCTTC. This codes for CSVEGEVVYNEQFF.

V is TRBV11-3 and J is TRBJ2-2; 8 nucleotides agree with TRBD2. The CDR3 contains 16 residues. Germline lookup yields CDR1 SGHNT and CDR2 YENEEA. Trimming at V came to 5 bases and at J to 3 bases, leaving 8 bases not matched to a gene. The CDR3 nucleotides read TGTGCCAGCAGCGGAAGCGGGAGTGCGGACACCGGGGAGCTGTTTTTT. Amino acids: CASSGSGSADTGELFF.

The rearrangement uses TRBV2 and TRBJ2-5, with 12 bases identical to TRBD2. J lost 4 bases, V lost 6 bases, and 9 bases had no gene match. Germline V gene lookup returns CDR1 SNHLY and CDR2 FYNNEI. The CDR3 spans 16 residues. The CDR3 is CASRDGQGLAGETQYF. CDR3 nucleotide sequence: TGTGCCAGCAGGGACGGACAGGGACTAGCGGGAGAGACCCAGTACTTC.